This TCR beta chain was captured in a study of blood T cell repertoires in COVID-19. From germline, CDR1 is LGHDT and CDR2 YNNKEL (reference sequence). Trimming stripped 2 bases from V and 6 bases from J, with 16 bases between. The CDR3 sequence is 16 residues long. Profiled with immunoSEQ multiplex PCR; TCRdb holds only in-frame clones, not every one. In the table there are some 280,000 clones, 75% to 90% of which are singletons. The chain couples TRBV3-1 (or the pseudogene TRBV3-2) to TRBJ2-2; TRBD1 is a possible D gene (6 bases). This TCR came from a woman between 55 and 75 years old with acute or convalescent COVID-19. The sample taken for sequencing was peripheral blood. The CDR3 spells CASSQTGTREAGELFF. In DNA, the CDR3 is TGTGCCAGCAGCCAAACCGGGACAAGAGAGGCCGGGGAGCTGTTTTTT.